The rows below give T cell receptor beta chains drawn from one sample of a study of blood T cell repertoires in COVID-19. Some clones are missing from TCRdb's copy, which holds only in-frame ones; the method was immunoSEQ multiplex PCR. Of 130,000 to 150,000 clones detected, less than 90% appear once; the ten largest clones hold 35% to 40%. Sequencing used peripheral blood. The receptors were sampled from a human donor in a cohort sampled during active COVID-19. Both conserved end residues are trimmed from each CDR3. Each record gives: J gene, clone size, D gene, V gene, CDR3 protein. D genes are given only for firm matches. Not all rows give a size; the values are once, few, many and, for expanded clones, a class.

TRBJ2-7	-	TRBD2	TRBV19	ASTPSGGAVALEQY
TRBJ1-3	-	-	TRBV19	ASSIAGIISGNTIY
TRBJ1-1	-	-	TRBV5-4	ASSSGGLAAAF
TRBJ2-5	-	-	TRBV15	ATSRVRGLETQY
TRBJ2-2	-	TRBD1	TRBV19	ASSSRTGMNTGELF
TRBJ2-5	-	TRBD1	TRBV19	ASAEGQGMPETQY
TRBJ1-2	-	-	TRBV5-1	ASSPGTPYGYT
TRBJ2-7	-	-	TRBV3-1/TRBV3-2	ASSQENREQY
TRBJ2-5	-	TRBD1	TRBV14	ASSHTGTGARGTQY
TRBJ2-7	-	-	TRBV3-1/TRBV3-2	ASSQRSRSYEQY
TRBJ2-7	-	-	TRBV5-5	ASSSGTPNEQY
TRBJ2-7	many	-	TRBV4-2	ASSQVFGGAGEQY
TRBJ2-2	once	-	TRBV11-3	ASSPRPSRPGELF
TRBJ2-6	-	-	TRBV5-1	ASSIGHSGANVLT
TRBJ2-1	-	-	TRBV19	ASSARKAGPNNEQF
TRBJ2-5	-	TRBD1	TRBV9	ASSENRGETQY
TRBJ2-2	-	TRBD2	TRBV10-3	AISEMRGGDTGELF
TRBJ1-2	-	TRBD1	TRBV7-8	ASSRGQGQGYGYT
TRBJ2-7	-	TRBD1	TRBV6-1	ASSEMGDRGEQY
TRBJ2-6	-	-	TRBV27	ASKTGAGANVLT
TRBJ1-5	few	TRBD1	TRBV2	ASSEATGGNQPQH
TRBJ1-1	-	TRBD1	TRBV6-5	ASSYRGQGTSDEAF
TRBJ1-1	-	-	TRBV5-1	ASSLALQTNTEAF
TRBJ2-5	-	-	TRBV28	ASSPPGGPETQY
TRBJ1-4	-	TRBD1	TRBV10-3	AISPGTDEKLF
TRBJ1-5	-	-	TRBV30	AWTLNRDQPQH
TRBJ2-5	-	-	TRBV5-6	ASSFGETQY
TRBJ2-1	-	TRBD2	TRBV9	ASSASGGLLYNEQF
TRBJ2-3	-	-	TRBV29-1	SVPQAGLTDTQY
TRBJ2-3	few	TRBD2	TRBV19	ASTKAGVGTDTQY
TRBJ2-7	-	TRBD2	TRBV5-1	ASSLEAGDYEQY
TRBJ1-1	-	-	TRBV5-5	ASYLPQGSLNTEAF
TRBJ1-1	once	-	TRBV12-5	ASGLGTLNTEAF
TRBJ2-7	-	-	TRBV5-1	ASSLEPAYEQY
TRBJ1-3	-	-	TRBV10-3	ATTERTGNTIY
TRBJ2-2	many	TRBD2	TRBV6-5	ATKTSGDTGELF
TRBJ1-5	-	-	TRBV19	ASKGPNQPQH
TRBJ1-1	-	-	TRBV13	ASSLTGNTEAF
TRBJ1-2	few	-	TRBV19	ASSIPGDGDYGYT
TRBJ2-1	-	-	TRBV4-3	ASSQETYSYNEQF
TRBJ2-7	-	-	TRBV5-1	ASSSIPGRKPGEQY
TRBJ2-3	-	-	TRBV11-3	ASSPGTTRSDTQY
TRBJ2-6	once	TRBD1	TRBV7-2	ASSLQGVTSGANVLT
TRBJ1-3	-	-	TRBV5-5	ASSLRFTSGNTIY
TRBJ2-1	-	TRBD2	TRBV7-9	ASSPPLAGRIYNEQF
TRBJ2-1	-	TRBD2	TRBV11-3	ASSLEIGLAGGYNEQF
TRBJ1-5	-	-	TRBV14	ASSHGNQPQH
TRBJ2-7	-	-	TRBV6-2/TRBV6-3	ASSFGGGPFYEQY
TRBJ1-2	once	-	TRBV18	ASSPPLRARDFGGYT
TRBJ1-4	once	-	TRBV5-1	ASSRSSGGHEKLF
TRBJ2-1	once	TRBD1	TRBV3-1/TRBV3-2	ASTYRGHNEQF
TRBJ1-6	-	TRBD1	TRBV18	ASSPDRADNSPLH
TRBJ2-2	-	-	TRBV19	ASSTALAGSTGELF
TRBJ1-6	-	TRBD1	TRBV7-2	ASMRGQGVGSPLH
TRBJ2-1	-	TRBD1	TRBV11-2	ASSSDRYNEQF
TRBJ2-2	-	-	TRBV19	ASSFAPGSTDTGELF
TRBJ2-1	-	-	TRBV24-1	ATSDPQGDSRNEQF
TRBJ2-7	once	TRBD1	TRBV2	ATTGGSYEQY
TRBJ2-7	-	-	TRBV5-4	ASSLGLAQPTTGQY
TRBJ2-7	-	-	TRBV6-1	ASSPRGSYEQY